Sequencing of this T cell receptor beta chain was carried out in a study of T cell responses to AZD1222 COVID-19 vaccine. This clone showed up just once. Germline assignment: CDR1 ENHRY and CDR2 SYGVKD. V shed 6 bases and J 7 bases; nucleotides not matched to a gene: 7. The CDR3 is 15 residues long. Produced via immunoSEQ multiplex PCR; TCRdb's table is partial and in-frame only. The sample holds 150,000 to 180,000 clones, 90% seen once. This receptor was identified in an adult in good health. This rearrangement joins TRBV10-3 to TRBJ1-4; 11 positions agree with TRBD1. The sample here was peripheral blood, taken on day 0 of AZD1222 vaccination. The CDR3 reads CAIREGDRGSEKLFF. CDR3 in DNA: TGTGCCATCAGGGAGGGGGACAGGGGGAGTGAAAAACTGTTTTTT.